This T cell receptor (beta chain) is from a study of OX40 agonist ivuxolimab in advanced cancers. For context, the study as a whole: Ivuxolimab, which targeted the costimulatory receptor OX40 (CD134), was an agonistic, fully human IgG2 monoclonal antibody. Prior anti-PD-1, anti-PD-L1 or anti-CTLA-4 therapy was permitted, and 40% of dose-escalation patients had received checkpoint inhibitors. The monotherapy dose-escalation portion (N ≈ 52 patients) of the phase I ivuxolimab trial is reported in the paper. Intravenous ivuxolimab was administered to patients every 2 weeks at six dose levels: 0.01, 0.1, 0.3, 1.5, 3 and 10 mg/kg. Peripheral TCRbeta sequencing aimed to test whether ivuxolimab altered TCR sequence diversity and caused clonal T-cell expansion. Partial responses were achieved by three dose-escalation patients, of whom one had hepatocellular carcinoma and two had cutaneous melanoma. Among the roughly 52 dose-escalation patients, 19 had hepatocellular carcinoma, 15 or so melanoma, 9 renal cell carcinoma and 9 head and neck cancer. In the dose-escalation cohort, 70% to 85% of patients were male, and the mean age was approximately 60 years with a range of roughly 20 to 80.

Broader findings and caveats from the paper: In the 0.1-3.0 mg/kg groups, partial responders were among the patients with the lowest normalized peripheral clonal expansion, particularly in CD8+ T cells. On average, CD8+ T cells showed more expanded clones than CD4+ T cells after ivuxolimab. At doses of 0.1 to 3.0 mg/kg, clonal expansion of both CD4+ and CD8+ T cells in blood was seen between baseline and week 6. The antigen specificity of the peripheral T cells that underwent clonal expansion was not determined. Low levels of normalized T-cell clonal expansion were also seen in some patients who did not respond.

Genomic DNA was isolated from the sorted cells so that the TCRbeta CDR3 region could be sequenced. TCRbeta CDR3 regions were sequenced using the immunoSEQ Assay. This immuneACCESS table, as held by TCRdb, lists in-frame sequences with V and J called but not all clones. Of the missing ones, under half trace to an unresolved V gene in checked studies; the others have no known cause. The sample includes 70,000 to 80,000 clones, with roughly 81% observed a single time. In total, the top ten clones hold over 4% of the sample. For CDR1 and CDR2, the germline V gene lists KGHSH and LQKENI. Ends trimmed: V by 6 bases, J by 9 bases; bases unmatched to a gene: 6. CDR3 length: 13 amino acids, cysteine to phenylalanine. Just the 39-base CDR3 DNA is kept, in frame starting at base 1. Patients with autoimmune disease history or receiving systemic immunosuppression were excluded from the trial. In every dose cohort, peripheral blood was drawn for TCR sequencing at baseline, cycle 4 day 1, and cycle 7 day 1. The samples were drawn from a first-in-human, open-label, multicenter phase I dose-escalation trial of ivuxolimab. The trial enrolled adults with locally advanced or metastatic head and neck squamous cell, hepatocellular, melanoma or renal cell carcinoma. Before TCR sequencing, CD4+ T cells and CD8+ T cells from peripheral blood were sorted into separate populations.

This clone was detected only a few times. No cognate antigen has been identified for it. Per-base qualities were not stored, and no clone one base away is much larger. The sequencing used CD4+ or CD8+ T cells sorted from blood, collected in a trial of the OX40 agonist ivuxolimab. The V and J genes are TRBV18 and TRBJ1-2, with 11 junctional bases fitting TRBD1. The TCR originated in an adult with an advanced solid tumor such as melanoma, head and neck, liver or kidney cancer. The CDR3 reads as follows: CASSPDRGQSYTF. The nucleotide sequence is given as TGTGCCAGCTCGCCGGACAGGGGGCAAAGCTACACCTTC.